One TCR beta chain is described in this entry. J was trimmed by 3 bases and V by 2 bases; bases with no gene match: 5. This CDR3 is built from 16 residues. Germline values: CDR1 LNHNV, CDR2 YYDKDF (reference sequence). The data are from a study of blood T cell repertoires in COVID-19. About the research overall: Material from acute and convalescent COVID-19 was sourced from the United States, Italy and Spain. Nucleic acid was either cDNA or gDNA, and it came from T cells, B-cell-depleted T cells, or PBMCs.

In the original processing: From reference gene primer amplification, estimates of nucleated cell counts were derived. Sequencing used immunoSEQ multiplex PCR; TCRdb keeps in-frame clones, though not all of them. V, J and clone size derive from that table, while D and trimming were established from the DNA sequence. The repertoire has about 140,000 clones, roughly 89% of them found once; the top ten carry about 5%. The sequenced material came from peripheral blood. This chain uses TRBV15 with TRBJ2-2; 8 bases match TRBD2. The clonotype comes from a human donor in a cohort sampled during active COVID-19. DNA of the CDR3: TGTGCCACCAGCAGACCCGGACTAGCCCACACCGGGGAGCTGTTTTTT. Encoded protein: CATSRPGLAHTGELFF.